The 3 T cell receptor beta chains below all came from one sample that was sequenced in a study of OX40 agonist ivuxolimab in advanced cancers. TCRdb's copy holds only in-frame clones and misses some; the assay was immunoSEQ multiplex PCR. Of roughly 11,000 clones listed, 81% are singletons. The material was CD4+ or CD8+ T cells sorted from blood, obtained in a trial of the OX40 agonist ivuxolimab. The source is an adult with an advanced solid tumor such as melanoma, head and neck, liver or kidney cancer.

The gene calls are TRBV29-1 and TRBJ2-1, with D maybe TRBD2 (7 bases). The CDR3 runs 13 residues. Germline CDR1 reads SQVTM; CDR2 reads ANQGSEA. CDR3 DNA sequence: TGCACCGTAGTAGGGGGGGATGAAAATGAGCAGTTCTTC. Amino acid sequence: CTVVGGDENEQFF.

V gene TRBV7-9 combines with J gene TRBJ1-3, with TRBD1 identical over 8 bases. V shed 5 bases and J 3 bases; nucleotides not matched to a gene: 6. Germline CDR1 reads SEHNR; CDR2 reads FQNEAQ (reference sequence). The CDR3 sequence is 15 residues long. The CDR3 DNA reads as TGTGCCAGCAGCCTGGACAGGGTGGTTGGAAACACCATATATTTT. Translating it yields CASSLDRVVGNTIYF.

The V gene is TRBV6-5, the J gene TRBJ1-5, with a weak D call TRBD1 (5 bases). The germline V gene encodes CDR1 MNHEY and CDR2 SVGAGI. V dropped 4 bases and J dropped 3 bases, with 7 bases sitting between them. The CDR3 spans 13 residues. The CDR3 DNA is TGTGCCAGCAGTTGGGGACTCAATCAGCCCCAGCATTTT. This encodes CASSWGLNQPQHF.